The T cell receptor beta chain under discussion was sequenced for a study of blood T cell repertoires in COVID-19. The CDR3 runs to 15 residues. Trimming took 6 bases from V and 3 from J; bases not matched to a gene: 5. In germline, CDR1 is MDHEN, CDR2 SYDVKM. In the original analysis: Using reference gene primer amplification, nucleated cell counts were estimated. The data were produced by immunoSEQ multiplex PCR, yet TCRdb's version contains in-frame clones alone and is incomplete. V and J calls and clone size are copied from that table; D and trimming were computed from the DNA. Among about 200,000 clones listed, approximately 80% were seen once.

The receptor was isolated from a human donor in a cohort sampled during active COVID-19. The rearrangement links TRBV28 to TRBJ2-1; 10 nucleotides match TRBD1. Input material: peripheral blood. The DNA of the CDR3 is TGTGCCAGCAGGAGACAGGGGGCATACTACAATGAGCAGTTCTTC. Translation gives CASRRQGAYYNEQFF. Drawing the rest from reference TRBV28 and TRBJ2-1, the complete variable domain is DVKVTQSSRYLVKRTGEKVFLECVQDMDHENMFWYRQDPGLGLRLIYFSYDVKMKEKGDIPEGYSVSREKKERFSLILESASTNQTSMYLCASRRQGAYYNEQFFGPGTRLTVL.